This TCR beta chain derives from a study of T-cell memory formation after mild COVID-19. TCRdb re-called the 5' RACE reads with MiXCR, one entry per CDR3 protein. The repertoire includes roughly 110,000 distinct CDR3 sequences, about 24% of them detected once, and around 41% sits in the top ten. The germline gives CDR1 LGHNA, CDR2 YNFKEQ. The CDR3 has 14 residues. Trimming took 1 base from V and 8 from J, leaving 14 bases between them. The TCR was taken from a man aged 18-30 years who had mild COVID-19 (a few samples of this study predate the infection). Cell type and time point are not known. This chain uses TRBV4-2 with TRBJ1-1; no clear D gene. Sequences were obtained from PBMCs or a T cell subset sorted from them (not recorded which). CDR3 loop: CASSQGYSPGEAFF. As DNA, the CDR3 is TGTGCCAGCAGCCAAGGATATTCACCGGGAGAAGCTTTCTTT.